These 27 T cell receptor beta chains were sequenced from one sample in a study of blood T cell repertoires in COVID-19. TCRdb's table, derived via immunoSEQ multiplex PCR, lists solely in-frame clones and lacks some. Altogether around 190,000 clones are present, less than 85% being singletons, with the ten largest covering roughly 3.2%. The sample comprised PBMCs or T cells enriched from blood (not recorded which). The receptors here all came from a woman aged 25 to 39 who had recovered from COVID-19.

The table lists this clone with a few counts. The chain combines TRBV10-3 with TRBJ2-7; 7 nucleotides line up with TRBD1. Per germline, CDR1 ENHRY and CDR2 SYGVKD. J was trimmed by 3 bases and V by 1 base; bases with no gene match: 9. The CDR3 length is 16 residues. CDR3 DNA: TGTGCCATCAGTGAGTACAACATGGGACAGAACTACGAGCAGTACTTC. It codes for CAISEYNMGQNYEQYF.

The CDR3 is CASSLLQGRGYGYTF. Here the CDR3 DNA reads TGTGCCAGCAGTTTATTACAGGGGCGCGGCTATGGCTACACCTTC. J is TRBJ1-2 and V is TRBV27; 7 bases align to TRBD1. Germline CDR1 and CDR2: MNHEY and SMNVEV (reference sequence). This CDR3 has 15 amino acids. Trimming took 1 base from V and 4 from J; bases not matched to a gene: 6.

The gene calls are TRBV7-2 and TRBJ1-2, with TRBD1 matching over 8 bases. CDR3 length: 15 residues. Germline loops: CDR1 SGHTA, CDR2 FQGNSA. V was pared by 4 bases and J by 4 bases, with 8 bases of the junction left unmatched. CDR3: CASSSRTGPLYGYTF. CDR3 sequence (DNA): TGTGCCAGCAGCTCCCGGACAGGGCCCCTCTATGGCTACACCTTC. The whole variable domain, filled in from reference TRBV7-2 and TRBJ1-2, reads GAGVSQSPSNKVTEKGKDVELRCDPISGHTALYWYRQSLGQGLEFLIYFQGNSAPDKSGLPSDRFSAERTGGSVSTLTIQRTQQEDSAVYLCASSSRTGPLYGYTFGSGTRLTVV.

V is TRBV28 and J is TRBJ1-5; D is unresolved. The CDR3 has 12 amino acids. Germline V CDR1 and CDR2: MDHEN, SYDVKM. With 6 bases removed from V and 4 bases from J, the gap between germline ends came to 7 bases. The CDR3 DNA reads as TGTGCCAGCAGAAACTTAAATCAGCCCCAGCATTTT. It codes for CASRNLNQPQHF.

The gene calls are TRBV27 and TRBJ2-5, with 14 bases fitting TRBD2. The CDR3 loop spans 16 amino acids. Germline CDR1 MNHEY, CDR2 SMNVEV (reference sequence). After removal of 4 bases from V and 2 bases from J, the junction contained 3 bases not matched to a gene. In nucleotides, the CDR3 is TGTGCCAGCAGTTACTGGACTAGCGGGGGGCAAGAGACCCAGTACTTC. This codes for CASSYWTSGGQETQYF.

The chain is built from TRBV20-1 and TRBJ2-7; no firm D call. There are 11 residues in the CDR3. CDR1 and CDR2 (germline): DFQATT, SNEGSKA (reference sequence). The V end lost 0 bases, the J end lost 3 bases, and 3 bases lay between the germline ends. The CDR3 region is CSARDSYEQYF. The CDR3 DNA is TGCAGTGCTAGAGACAGCTACGAGCAGTACTTC.

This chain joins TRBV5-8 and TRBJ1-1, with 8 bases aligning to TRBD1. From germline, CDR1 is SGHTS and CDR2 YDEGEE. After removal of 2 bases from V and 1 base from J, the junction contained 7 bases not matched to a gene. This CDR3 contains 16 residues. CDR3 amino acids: CASSFRQGTGNTEAFF. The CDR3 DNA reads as TGTGCCAGCAGCTTTAGACAGGGGACGGGGAACACTGAAGCTTTCTTT.

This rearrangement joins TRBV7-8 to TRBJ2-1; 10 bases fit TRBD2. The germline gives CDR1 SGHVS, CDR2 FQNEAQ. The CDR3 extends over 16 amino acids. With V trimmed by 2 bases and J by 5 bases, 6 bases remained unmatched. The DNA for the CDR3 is TGTGCCAGCAGCTTAATCCGACTAGCGGGTAACAATGAGCAGTTCTTC. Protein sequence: CASSLIRLAGNNEQFF.

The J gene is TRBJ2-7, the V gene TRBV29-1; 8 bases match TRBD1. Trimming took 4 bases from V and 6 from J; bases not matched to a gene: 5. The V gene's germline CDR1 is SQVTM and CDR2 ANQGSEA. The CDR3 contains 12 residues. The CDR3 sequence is CSVATGVSEQYV. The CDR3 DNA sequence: TGCAGCGTTGCGACAGGGGTGAGCGAGCAGTACGTC.

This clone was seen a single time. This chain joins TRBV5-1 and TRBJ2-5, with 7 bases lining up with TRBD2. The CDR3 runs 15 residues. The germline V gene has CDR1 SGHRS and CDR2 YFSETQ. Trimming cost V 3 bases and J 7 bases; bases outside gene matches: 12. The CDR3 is CASSSIAGRDGTQYF. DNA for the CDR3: TGCGCCAGCAGCTCGATAGCGGGCCGGGACGGGACCCAGTACTTC.

The CDR3 protein is CAISETGQGGGQPQHF. The CDR3, as DNA: TGTGCCATCAGTGAGACGGGACAGGGCGGGGGTCAGCCCCAGCATTTT. The rearrangement links TRBV10-3 to TRBJ1-5; 9 positions agree with TRBD1. Germline values: CDR1 ENHRY, CDR2 SYGVKD. Losses at the gene ends were 2 bases for V and 6 bases for J; bases not matched to a gene: 8. This CDR3 spans 16 amino acids.

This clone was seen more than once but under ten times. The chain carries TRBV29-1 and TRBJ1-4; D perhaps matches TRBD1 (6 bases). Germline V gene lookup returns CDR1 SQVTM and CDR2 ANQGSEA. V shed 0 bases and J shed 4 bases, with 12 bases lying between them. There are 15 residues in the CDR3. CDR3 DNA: TGCAGCGTTGAAGATCCGGACAGAGTTAATGAAAAACTGTTTTTT. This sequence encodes CSVEDPDRVNEKLFF.

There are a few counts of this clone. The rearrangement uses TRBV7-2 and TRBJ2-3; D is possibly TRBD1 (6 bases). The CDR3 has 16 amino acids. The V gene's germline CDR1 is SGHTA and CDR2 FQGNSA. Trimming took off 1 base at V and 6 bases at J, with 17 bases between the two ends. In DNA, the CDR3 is TGTGCCAGCAGCTTAGAATCTGGGATGGGGGCGGATACGCAGTATTTT. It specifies CASSLESGMGADTQYF.

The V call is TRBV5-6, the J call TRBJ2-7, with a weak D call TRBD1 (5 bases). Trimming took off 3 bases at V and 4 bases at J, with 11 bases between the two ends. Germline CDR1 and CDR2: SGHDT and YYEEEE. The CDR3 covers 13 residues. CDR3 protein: CASSSLRDYEQYV. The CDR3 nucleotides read TGTGCCAGCAGCTCCCTCAGGGATTACGAGCAGTACGTC.

In nucleotides, the CDR3 is TGTGCCAGCAGCTTAGAAAACAGCCTCAGAGCTAACTATGGCTACACCTTC. It codes for CASSLENSLRANYGYTF. This chain connects TRBV7-2 to TRBJ1-2; D unresolved. Germline CDR1 is SGHTA and CDR2 is FQGNSA. The CDR3 contains 17 residues. V dropped 1 base and J dropped 0 bases, with 15 bases sitting between them. Full variable domain (rest looked up from reference TRBV7-2 and TRBJ1-2): GAGVSQSPSNKVTEKGKDVELRCDPISGHTALYWYRQSLGQGLEFLIYFQGNSAPDKSGLPSDRFSAERTGGSVSTLTIQRTQQEDSAVYLCASSLENSLRANYGYTFGSGTRLTVV.

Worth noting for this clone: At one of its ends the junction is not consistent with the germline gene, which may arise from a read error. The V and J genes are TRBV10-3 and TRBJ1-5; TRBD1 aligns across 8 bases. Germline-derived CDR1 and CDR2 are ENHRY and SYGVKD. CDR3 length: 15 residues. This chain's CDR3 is CAIKKTGDHNQPQHF. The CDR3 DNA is TGTGCCATCAAGAAGACAGGGGACCACAATCAGCCCCAACATTTT.

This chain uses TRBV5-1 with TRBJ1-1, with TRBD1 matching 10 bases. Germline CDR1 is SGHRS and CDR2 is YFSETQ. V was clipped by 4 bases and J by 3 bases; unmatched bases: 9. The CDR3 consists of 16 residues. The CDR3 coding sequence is TGCGCCAGCAGCCGACAGGGGGCTTCTTCCGACACTGAAGCTTTCTTT. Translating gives CASSRQGASSDTEAFF.

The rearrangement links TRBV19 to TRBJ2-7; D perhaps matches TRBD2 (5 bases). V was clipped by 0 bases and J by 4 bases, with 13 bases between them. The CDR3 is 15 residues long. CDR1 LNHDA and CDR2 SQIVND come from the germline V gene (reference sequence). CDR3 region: CASSIELGTAYEQYF. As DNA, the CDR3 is TGTGCCAGTAGTATAGAACTAGGCACCGCGTACGAGCAGTACTTC.

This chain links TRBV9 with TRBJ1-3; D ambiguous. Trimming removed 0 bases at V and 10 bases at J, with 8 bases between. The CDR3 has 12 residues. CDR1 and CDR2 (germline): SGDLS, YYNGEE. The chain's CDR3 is CASSVAEGTIYF. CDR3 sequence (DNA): TGTGCCAGCAGCGTAGCTGAGGGAACCATATATTTT.

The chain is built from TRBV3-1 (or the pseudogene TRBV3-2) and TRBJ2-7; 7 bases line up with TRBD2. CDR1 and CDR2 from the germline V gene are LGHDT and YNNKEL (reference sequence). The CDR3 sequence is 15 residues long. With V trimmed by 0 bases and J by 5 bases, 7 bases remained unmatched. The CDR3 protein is CASSQDGGRAHEQYF. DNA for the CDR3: TGTGCCAGCAGCCAAGATGGGGGGAGGGCGCACGAGCAGTACTTC.

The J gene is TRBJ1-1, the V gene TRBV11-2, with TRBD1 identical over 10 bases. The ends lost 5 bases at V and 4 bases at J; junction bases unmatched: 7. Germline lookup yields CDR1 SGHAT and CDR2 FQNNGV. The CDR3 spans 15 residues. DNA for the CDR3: TGTGCCAGCAGCCCGCGGACAGGGGGGTTCACTGAAGCTTTCTTT. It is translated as CASSPRTGGFTEAFF.

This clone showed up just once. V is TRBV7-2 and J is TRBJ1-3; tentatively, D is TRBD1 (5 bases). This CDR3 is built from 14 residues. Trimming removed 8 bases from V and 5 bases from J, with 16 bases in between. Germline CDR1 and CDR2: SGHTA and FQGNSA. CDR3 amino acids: CASGGFGGRNTIYF. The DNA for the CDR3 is TGTGCCAGCGGGGGGTTCGGGGGGAGAAACACCATATATTTT. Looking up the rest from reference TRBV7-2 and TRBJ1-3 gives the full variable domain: GAGVSQSPSNKVTEKGKDVELRCDPISGHTALYWYRQSLGQGLEFLIYFQGNSAPDKSGLPSDRFSAERTGGSVSTLTIQRTQQEDSAVYLCASGGFGGRNTIYFGEGSWLTVV.

This CDR3 reads CSASFFGDYSNQPQHF. CDR3 DNA: TGCAGTGCTAGTTTTTTCGGGGATTATAGCAATCAGCCCCAGCATTTT. The gene calls are TRBV20-1 and TRBJ1-5; no firm D call. The CDR3 has 16 residues. CDR1 and CDR2 from the germline V gene are DFQATT and SNEGSKA (reference sequence). Trimming removed 3 bases at V and 0 bases at J, with 15 bases between.

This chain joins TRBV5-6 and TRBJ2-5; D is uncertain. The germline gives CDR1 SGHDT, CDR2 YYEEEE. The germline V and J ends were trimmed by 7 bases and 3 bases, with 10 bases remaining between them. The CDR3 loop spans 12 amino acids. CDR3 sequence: CASSRVKETQYF. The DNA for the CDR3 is TGTGCCAGCTCGCGAGTGAAAGAGACCCAGTACTTC.

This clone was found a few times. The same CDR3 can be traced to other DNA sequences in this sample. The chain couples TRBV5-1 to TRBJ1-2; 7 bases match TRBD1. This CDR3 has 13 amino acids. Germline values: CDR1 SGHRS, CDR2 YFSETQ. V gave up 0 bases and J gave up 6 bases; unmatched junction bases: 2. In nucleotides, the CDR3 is TGCGCCAGCAGCTTGGGACAGGGCGATGGCTACACCTTC. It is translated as CASSLGQGDGYTF.

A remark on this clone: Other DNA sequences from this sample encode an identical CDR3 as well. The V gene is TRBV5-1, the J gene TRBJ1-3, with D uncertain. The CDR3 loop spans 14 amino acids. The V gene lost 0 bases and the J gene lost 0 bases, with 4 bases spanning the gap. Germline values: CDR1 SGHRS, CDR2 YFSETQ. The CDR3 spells CASSLGSSGNTIYF. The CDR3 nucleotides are TGCGCCAGCAGCTTGGGTAGCTCTGGAAACACCATATATTTT.

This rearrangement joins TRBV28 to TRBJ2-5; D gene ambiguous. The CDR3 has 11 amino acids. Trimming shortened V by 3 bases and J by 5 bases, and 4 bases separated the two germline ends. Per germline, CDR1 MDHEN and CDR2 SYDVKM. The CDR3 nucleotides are TGTGCCAGCAGTTTCCGGGAGACCCAGTACTTC. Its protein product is CASSFRETQYF.